A single sample is the source of the 18 T cell receptor beta chains below, sequenced in a study of blood T cell repertoires in COVID-19. Clones were read by immunoSEQ multiplex PCR, and TCRdb kept only the in-frame ones, dropping some. The sample lists about 170,000 clones, 70% to 90% seen once, with approximately 11% in the top ten. Sequenced sample: peripheral blood. The receptors shown here come from a woman between 55 and 75 years old with COVID-19, enrolled during active disease.

In its sample, this clone was seen a few times. This chain connects TRBV9 to TRBJ1-1; 10 bases are shared with TRBD1. There are 15 residues in the CDR3. V trimming: 3 bases; J trimming: 2 bases; junction bases outside the gene matches: 4. Germline V lookup: CDR1 SGDLS, CDR2 YYNGEE. The CDR3 region has the DNA TGTGCCAGCAGCGAGGGACAGGGGCCAAACACTGAAGCTTTCTTT. This codes for CASSEGQGPNTEAFF.

The gene calls are TRBV29-1 and TRBJ2-7, with 8 bases fitting TRBD1. The CDR3 is made up of 14 amino acids. From germline, CDR1 is SQVTM and CDR2 ANQGSEA. V was clipped by 3 bases and J by 0 bases; unmatched bases: 4. The CDR3 region has the DNA TGCAGCGTTGAGAGGACAGGGTTCTCCTACGAGCAGTACTTC. Translation: CSVERTGFSYEQYF.

This sequence joins TRBV11-1 and TRBJ2-2; 9 bases are a match to TRBD2. CDR3 length: 15 residues. Germline trimming cut 8 bases from V and 0 bases from J; bases unmatched to any gene: 4. Germline V gene data show CDR1 as SGHAT and CDR2 as FQDESV (reference sequence). DNA of the CDR3: TGTGCCAGCGTGACTAGCGGATCGAACACCGGGGAGCTGTTTTTT. It specifies CASVTSGSNTGELFF. The full variable domain, in which reference TRBV11-1 and TRBJ2-2 provide the parts outside the CDR3, is EAEVAQSPRYKITEKSQAVAFWCDPISGHATLYWYRQILGQGPELLVQFQDESVVDDSQLPKDRFSAERLKGVDSTLKIQPAELGDSAMYLCASVTSGSNTGELFFGEGSRLTVL.

The count of this clone is one. The genes are TRBV4-3 and TRBJ1-2; D not resolved. This CDR3 spans 13 amino acids. With 6 bases removed from V and 6 bases from J, the gap between germline ends came to 14 bases. Germline values: CDR1 LGHNA, CDR2 YSLEER. CDR3 residues: CASSLKRAHGYTF. DNA for the CDR3: TGCGCCAGCAGTCTAAAGAGGGCGCATGGCTACACCTTC.

The chain is built from TRBV6-4 and TRBJ1-1, with 7 bases identical to TRBD1. CDR1 is MRHNA, CDR2 SNTAGT, per germline. CDR3 length: 19 residues. The ends lost 2 bases at V and 0 bases at J; junction bases unmatched: 15. Here the CDR3 DNA reads TGTGCCAGCAGTGACCATAAACTCCGGGACAGTTCTTTGAACACTGAAGCTTTCTTT. Translated, it gives CASSDHKLRDSSLNTEAFF.

The J gene is TRBJ2-7, the V gene TRBV5-1, with D perhaps TRBD2 (5 bases). The CDR3 spans 13 residues. Germline CDR1 reads SGHRS; CDR2 reads YFSETQ. V was pared by 2 bases and J by 2 bases, with 8 bases between. The CDR3 DNA reads TGCGCCAGCAGCTTAGACTATACCTACGAGCAGTACTTC. Amino acids: CASSLDYTYEQYF.

The chain couples TRBV10-3 to TRBJ1-2, with D maybe TRBD1 (6 bases). V was clipped by 3 bases and J by 6 bases, with 23 bases between them. In germline, CDR1 is ENHRY, CDR2 SYGVKD. The CDR3 length is 17 residues. The CDR3 region has the DNA TGTGCCATCAGTGAAGGCGGGGGCCTCGGGCGACACAATGGCTACACCTTC. Translation gives CAISEGGGLGRHNGYTF.

The chain is built from TRBV7-2 and TRBJ2-1; D uncertain. This CDR3 region has 14 residues. In germline, CDR1 is SGHTA, CDR2 FQGNSA. V lost 2 bases to trimming and J lost 5 bases, with 10 bases between them. CDR3 coding DNA: TGTGCCAGCAGCTTATTTGCGGCAGACAATGAGCAGTTCTTC. Protein product: CASSLFAADNEQFF.

The V gene is TRBV5-4, the J gene TRBJ1-1, with D possibly matching TRBD1 (5 bases). CDR3 length: 16 amino acids. The V and J ends lost 0 bases and 0 bases respectively, with 12 bases between them. The germline CDR1 and CDR2 sequences are SGHNT and YYREEE (reference sequence). For the CDR3, the DNA is TGTGCCAGCAGCTTGGCGGCAGGGTCCATGAACACTGAAGCTTTCTTT. Translating it yields CASSLAAGSMNTEAFF.

V is TRBV11-3 and J is TRBJ2-7; 11 nucleotides agree with TRBD2. CDR1 and CDR2 from the germline V gene are SGHNT and YENEEA. The length of the CDR3 is 15 residues. V lost 3 bases, J lost 5 bases, and 6 bases stayed unmatched. The DNA of the CDR3 is TGTGCCAGCAGCTTCCAGGGTAGCGGGAGGGACGAGCAGTACTTC. Translating gives CASSFQGSGRDEQYF.

CDR3 region: CASSEYEFTNEKLFF. CDR3 nucleotide sequence: TGTGCCAGCAGTGAATACGAGTTCACTAATGAAAAACTGTTTTTT. This chain links TRBV25-1 with TRBJ1-4; the D is unclear. Trimming cost V 0 bases and J 2 bases, with 7 bases left between them. CDR1 and CDR2 from the germline V gene are MGHDK and SYGVNS. The CDR3 sequence is 15 residues long.

The chain couples TRBV6-2 or TRBV6-3 to TRBJ2-2; 11 nucleotides align to TRBD2. The CDR3 contains 19 residues. Germline V gives CDR1 MNHEY, CDR2 SVGEGT. Trimming cost V 2 bases and J 0 bases; bases outside gene matches: 8. The CDR3 reads CASSYRGTSGSANTGELFF. The DNA of the CDR3 is TGTGCCAGCAGTTACCGCGGTACTAGCGGGAGCGCGAACACCGGGGAGCTGTTTTTT.

The rearrangement links TRBV6-2 or TRBV6-3 to TRBJ2-1, with TRBD2 identical over 10 bases. The CDR3 runs 17 residues. CDR1 and CDR2 from the germline V gene are MNHEY and SVGEGT. With V trimmed by 2 bases and J by 7 bases, 11 bases remained unmatched. The CDR3 DNA sequence: TGTGCCAGCAGTTACGGGCTAGCGGGAGAATCGTGGAATGAGCAGTTCTTC. It encodes CASSYGLAGESWNEQFF.

The genes are TRBV7-9 and TRBJ1-3, with D possibly matching TRBD1 (6 bases). Trimming took 5 bases from V and 4 from J, leaving 12 bases between them. The CDR3 has 14 residues. Germline V lookup: CDR1 SEHNR, CDR2 FQNEAQ (reference sequence). CDR3 bases: TGTGCCAGCAGCCAACAGGGTTTGGGAAACACCATATATTTT. This gives the protein CASSQQGLGNTIYF.

The gene calls are TRBV6-5 and TRBJ2-7, with 8 nucleotides matching TRBD1. Germline V lookup: CDR1 MNHEY, CDR2 SVGAGI. The CDR3 sequence is 15 residues long. J lost 6 bases, V lost 7 bases, and 14 bases had no gene match. The DNA for the CDR3 is TGTGCCAGCACCCGAACCGGGACAGGATCTGGCGAGCAGTACTTC. Its translation is CASTRTGTGSGEQYF.

V is TRBV25-1 and J is TRBJ1-1; D is ambiguous. In germline, CDR1 is MGHDK, CDR2 SYGVNS. CDR3 length: 14 residues. With 6 bases removed from V and 1 base from J, the gap between germline ends came to 12 bases. The CDR3 loop is CASRESRQNTEAFF. The CDR3 nucleotides are TGTGCCAGCAGAGAGTCTCGACAGAACACTGAAGCTTTCTTT.

The chain couples TRBV28 to TRBJ1-1; 8 nucleotides line up with TRBD1. CDR3 size: 14 residues. Germline V CDR1 and CDR2: MDHEN, SYDVKM. Trimming at V came to 4 bases and at J to 5 bases, leaving 6 bases not matched to a gene. CDR3 coding DNA: TGTGCCAGCAGTTACAGGGGGGAAGGGACTGAAGCTTTCTTT. Protein sequence: CASSYRGEGTEAFF. Full variable domain (remainder filled in from reference TRBV28 and TRBJ1-1): DVKVTQSSRYLVKRTGEKVFLECVQDMDHENMFWYRQDPGLGLRLIYFSYDVKMKEKGDIPEGYSVSREKKERFSLILESASTNQTSMYLCASSYRGEGTEAFFGQGTRLTVV.

This chain uses TRBV27 with TRBJ2-2, with D possibly matching TRBD2 (5 bases). V shed 4 bases and J shed 1 base, with 13 bases lying between them. CDR1 and CDR2 (germline): MNHEY, SMNVEV (reference sequence). The CDR3 contains 16 residues. CDR3 amino acids: CASSSRRTLNTGELFF. CDR3 coding DNA: TGTGCCAGCAGTTCCCGGAGGACTCTGAACACCGGGGAGCTGTTTTTT.